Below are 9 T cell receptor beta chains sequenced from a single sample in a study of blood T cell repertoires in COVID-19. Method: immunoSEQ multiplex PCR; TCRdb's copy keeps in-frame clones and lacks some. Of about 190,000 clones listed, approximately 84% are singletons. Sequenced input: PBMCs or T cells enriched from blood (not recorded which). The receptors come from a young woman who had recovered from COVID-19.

For the CDR3, the DNA is TGTGCAACCACTACAGGGGACTCTGGAAACACCATATATTTT. It is translated as CATTTGDSGNTIYF. The chain joins TRBV6-5 to TRBJ1-3; 7 nucleotides agree with TRBD1. The germline CDR1 and CDR2 sequences are MNHEY and SVGAGI. The CDR3 is 14 residues long.

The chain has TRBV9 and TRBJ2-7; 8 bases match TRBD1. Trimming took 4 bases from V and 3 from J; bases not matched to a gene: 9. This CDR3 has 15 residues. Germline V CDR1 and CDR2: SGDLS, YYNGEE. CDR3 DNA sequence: TGTGCCAGCAGCCCCCGGGACAGGAGTCACTACGAGCAGTACTTC. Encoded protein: CASSPRDRSHYEQYF.

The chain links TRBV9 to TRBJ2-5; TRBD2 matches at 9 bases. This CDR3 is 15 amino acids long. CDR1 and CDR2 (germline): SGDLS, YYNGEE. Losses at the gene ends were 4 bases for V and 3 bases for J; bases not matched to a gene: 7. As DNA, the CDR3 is TGTGCCAGCAGCCTTAGCGGGGGTGGGAAAGAGACCCAGTACTTC. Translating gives CASSLSGGGKETQYF.

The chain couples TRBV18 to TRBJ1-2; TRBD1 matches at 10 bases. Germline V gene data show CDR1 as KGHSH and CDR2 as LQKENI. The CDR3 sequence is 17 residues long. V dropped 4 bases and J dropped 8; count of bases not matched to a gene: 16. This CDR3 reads CASSRGRTGGPSEGYTF. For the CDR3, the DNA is TGTGCCAGCTCACGAGGGAGGACAGGGGGACCTTCGGAAGGCTACACCTTC.

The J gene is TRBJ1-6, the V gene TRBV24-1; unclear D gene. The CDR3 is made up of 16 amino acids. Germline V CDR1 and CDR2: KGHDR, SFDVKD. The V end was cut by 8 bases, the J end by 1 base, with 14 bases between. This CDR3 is CATTARRESYNSPLHF. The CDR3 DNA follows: TGTGCCACCACGGCGAGGCGCGAGTCCTATAATTCACCCCTCCACTTT.

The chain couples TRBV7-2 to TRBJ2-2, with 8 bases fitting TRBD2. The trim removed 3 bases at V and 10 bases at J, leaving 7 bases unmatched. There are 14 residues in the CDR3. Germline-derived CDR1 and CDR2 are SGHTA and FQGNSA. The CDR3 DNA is TGTGCCAGCAGCTTCCGGACTAGCATCGTGGAGCTGTTTTTT. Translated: CASSFRTSIVELFF.

The CDR3 loop reads CASSLLKQGSSYNEQFF. As DNA, the CDR3 is TGTGCCAGCAGTCTATTGAAACAGGGGAGCTCCTACAATGAGCAGTTCTTC. The chain recombines TRBV28 with TRBJ2-1; TRBD1 matches at 7 bases. CDR3 size: 17 residues. J was trimmed by 0 bases and V by 5 bases; bases with no gene match: 10. Germline lookup yields CDR1 MDHEN and CDR2 SYDVKM.

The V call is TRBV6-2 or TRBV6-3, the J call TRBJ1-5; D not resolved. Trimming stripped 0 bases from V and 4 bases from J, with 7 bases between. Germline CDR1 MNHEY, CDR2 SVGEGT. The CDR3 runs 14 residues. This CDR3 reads CASSYSSPNQPQHF. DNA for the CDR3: TGTGCCAGCAGTTACTCTTCCCCGAATCAGCCCCAGCATTTT.

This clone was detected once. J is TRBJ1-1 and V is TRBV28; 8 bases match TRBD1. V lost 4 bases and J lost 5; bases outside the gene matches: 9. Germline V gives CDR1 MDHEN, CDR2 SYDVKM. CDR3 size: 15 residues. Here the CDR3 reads CASSSRTGFVTEAFF. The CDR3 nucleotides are TGTGCCAGCAGTTCTCGGACAGGGTTTGTAACTGAAGCTTTCTTT.